The clone carrying this TCR beta chain was counted a few times. Its antigen remains unidentified. V was pared by 0 bases and J by 0 bases, with 3 bases between. Per germline, CDR1 MNHEY and CDR2 SMNVEV (reference sequence). This CDR3 spans 14 amino acids. These data belong to a study of T cells after yellow fever vaccination. Across the study: The authors prepared low-cell-number fractions using SMART-Seq v4 Ultra Low Input.

Study-wide results and caveats: Overlap between CD4 and CD8 compartments was detected for a small share of clonotypes.

TCRdb fed the 5' RACE reads into MiXCR, producing one record per CDR3 protein. The profile shows some 390,000 distinct CDR3 sequences, roughly 20% of them singletons. The chain is built from TRBV27 and TRBJ1-5; no firm D call. This clonotype originated in a man between 18 and 29 years old who received the YFV17D yellow fever vaccine. This specimen was PBMCs, taken before the yellow fever booster vaccination. The CDR3 sequence: CASSLSASNQPQHF. The DNA for the CDR3 is TGTGCCAGCAGTTTATCTGCTAGCAATCAGCCCCAGCATTTT.